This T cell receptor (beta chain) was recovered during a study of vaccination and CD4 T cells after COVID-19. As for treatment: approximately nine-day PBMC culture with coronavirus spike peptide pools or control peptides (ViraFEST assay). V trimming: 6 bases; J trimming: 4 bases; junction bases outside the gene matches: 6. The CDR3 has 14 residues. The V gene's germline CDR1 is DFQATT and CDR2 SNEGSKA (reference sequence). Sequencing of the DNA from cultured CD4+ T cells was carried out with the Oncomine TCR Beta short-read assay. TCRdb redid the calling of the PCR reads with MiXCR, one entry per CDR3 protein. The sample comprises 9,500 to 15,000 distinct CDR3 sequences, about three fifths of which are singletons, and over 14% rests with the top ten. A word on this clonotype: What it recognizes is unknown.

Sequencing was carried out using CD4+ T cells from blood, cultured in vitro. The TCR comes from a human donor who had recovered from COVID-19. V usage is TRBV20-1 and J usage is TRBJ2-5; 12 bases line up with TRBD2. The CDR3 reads CSAQTSGSPETQYF. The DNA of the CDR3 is TGCAGTGCCCAGACTAGCGGGAGTCCAGAGACCCAGTACTTC.